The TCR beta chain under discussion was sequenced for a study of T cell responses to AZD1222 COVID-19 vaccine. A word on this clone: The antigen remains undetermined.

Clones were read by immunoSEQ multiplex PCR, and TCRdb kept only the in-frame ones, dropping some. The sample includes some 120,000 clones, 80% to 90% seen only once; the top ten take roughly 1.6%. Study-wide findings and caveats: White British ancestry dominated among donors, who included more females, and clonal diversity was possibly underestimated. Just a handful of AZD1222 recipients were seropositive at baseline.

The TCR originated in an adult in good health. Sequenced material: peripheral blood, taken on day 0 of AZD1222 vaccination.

CDR3 coding DNA: TGTGCCAGCTCACCAAGACAGCTGAACACTGAAGCTTTCTTT. Translation: CASSPRQLNTEAFF. The chain carries TRBV18 and TRBJ1-1; perhaps TRBD1 as D (5 bases). V lost 2 bases, J lost 0 bases, and 7 bases lay in between. Germline V gene data show CDR1 as KGHSH and CDR2 as LQKENI. The length of the CDR3 is 14 residues.